These 18 T cell receptor beta chains were sequenced from one sample in a study of T cell changes during pregnancy in multiple sclerosis. Measured with immunoSEQ multiplex PCR; TCRdb has only the in-frame clones, and not every one. The repertoire holds around 61,000 clones, with about 93% as singletons. This specimen consisted of peripheral blood, obtained in the third trimester of pregnancy. The receptor set was obtained from a female donor in good health, enrolled as a control in a pregnancy study.

In this sample, this clone turned up a few times. The rearrangement uses TRBV2 and TRBJ1-1; D not resolved. V was clipped by 10 bases and J by 1 base, with 7 bases between them. CDR1 is SNHLY and CDR2 is FYNNEI in the germline V gene. The CDR3 loop spans 11 amino acids. CDR3: CAIGRNTEAFF. The CDR3 DNA reads as TGTGCCATCGGTAGGAACACTGAAGCTTTCTTT. The whole variable domain, filled in from reference TRBV2 and TRBJ1-1, reads EPEVTQTPSHQVTQMGQEVILRCVPISNHLYFYWYRQILGQKVEFLVSFYNNEISEKSEIFDDQFSVERPDGSNFTLKIRSTKLEDSAMYFCAIGRNTEAFFGQGTRLTVV.

This clone occurred once. The gene calls are TRBV6-6 and TRBJ1-5; D is uncertain. Trimming took off 4 bases at V and 4 bases at J, with 8 bases between the two ends. The CDR3 sequence is 13 residues long. From germline, CDR1 is MNHNY and CDR2 SVGAGI (reference sequence). CDR3 region: CASSWAANQPQHF. The CDR3 bases are TGTGCCAGCAGTTGGGCAGCAAATCAGCCCCAGCATTTT.

This clone was seen a single time. This chain uses TRBV13 with TRBJ1-4; D remains ambiguous. The CDR3 spans 14 residues. The germline CDR1 and CDR2 sequences are PRHDT and FYEKMQ (reference sequence). The V end lost 4 bases, the J end lost 5 bases, and 11 bases lay between the germline ends. The CDR3 is CASSYRGANEKLFF. DNA for the CDR3: TGTGCCAGCAGCTACCGGGGTGCCAATGAAAAACTGTTTTTT.

The V call is TRBV7-9, the J call TRBJ2-1; D may be TRBD1 (6 bases). This CDR3 region has 13 residues. V was trimmed by 5 bases and J by 5 bases, leaving 10 bases between them. CDR1 and CDR2 (germline): SEHNR, FQNEAQ (reference sequence). The CDR3 region is CASSERQDNEQFF. The DNA for the CDR3 is TGTGCCAGCAGCGAGCGACAGGACAATGAGCAGTTCTTC. The full variable domain, in which reference TRBV7-9 and TRBJ2-1 provide the parts outside the CDR3, is DTGVSQNPRHKITKRGQNVTFRCDPISEHNRLYWYRQTLGQGPEFLTYFQNEAQLEKSRLLSDRFSAERPKGSFSTLEIQRTEQGDSAMYLCASSERQDNEQFFGPGTRLTVL.

This clone showed up just once. This CDR3 reads CASSTTVTGELFF. The CDR3 DNA follows: TGTGCCAGTAGTACGACAGTCACCGGGGAGCTGTTTTTT. The chain uses TRBV19 and TRBJ2-2; D is perhaps TRBD1 (5 bases). Trimming stripped 4 bases from V and 4 bases from J, with 7 bases between. Germline values: CDR1 LNHDA, CDR2 SQIVND (reference sequence). There are 13 residues in the CDR3.

This clone was found a few times. The CDR3 bases are TGCGCCAGCACTTCAGGGCTACCCTATGGCTACACCTTC. Encoded protein: CASTSGLPYGYTF. The chain is built from TRBV10-1 and TRBJ1-2; D might be TRBD1 (5 bases). The length of the CDR3 is 13 residues. The germline V and J ends were trimmed by 7 bases and 4 bases, with 13 bases remaining between them. The germline V gene has CDR1 WNHNN and CDR2 SYGVQD (reference sequence).

In this sample, this clone turned up once. The chain links TRBV19 to TRBJ1-1, with 7 nucleotides matching TRBD1. Germline CDR1 reads LNHDA; CDR2 reads SQIVND (reference sequence). The ends lost 5 bases at V and 1 base at J; junction bases unmatched: 7. This CDR3 has 15 amino acids. In DNA form, the CDR3 reads TGTGCCAGTAGTGGGACAGTGGGGGCGAACACTGAAGCTTTCTTT. Its translation is CASSGTVGANTEAFF.

As DNA, the CDR3 is TGTGCCAGCAGTGGGACTAGCGGGGGGTACAATGAGCAGTTCTTC. Protein: CASSGTSGGYNEQFF. The chain has TRBV28 and TRBJ2-1; TRBD2 matches at 15 bases. This CDR3 spans 15 amino acids. After removal of 5 bases from V and 4 bases from J, the junction contained 0 bases not matched to a gene. Germline lookup yields CDR1 MDHEN and CDR2 SYDVKM.

The table lists this clone with a count of one. The J gene is TRBJ2-1, the V gene TRBV6-5, with 11 bases matching TRBD2. The V segment lost 6 bases and the J segment 4 bases; nucleotides outside the gene matches: 5. Germline CDR1 is MNHEY and CDR2 is SVGAGI. The length of the CDR3 is 15 residues. CDR3 region: CASRDPSGGYNEQFF. The CDR3 region has the DNA TGTGCCAGCAGGGATCCTAGCGGGGGGTACAATGAGCAGTTCTTC.

The chain combines TRBV25-1 with TRBJ2-5, with 8 positions matching TRBD2. Germline assignment: CDR1 MGHDK and CDR2 SYGVNS. V shed 1 base, J shed 5 bases, and the junction held 6 bases outside the gene matches. CDR3 size: 15 residues. CDR3 sequence reads: CASSEFGGAGETQYF. The DNA for the CDR3 is TGTGCCAGCAGTGAATTCGGGGGGGCCGGTGAGACCCAGTACTTC.

The CDR3 DNA sequence: TGCGCCAGCAGGAGCGGGGGGTCGATGAACACCGGGGAGCTGTTTTTT. It codes for CASRSGGSMNTGELFF. The chain combines TRBV5-1 with TRBJ2-2; 9 bases align to TRBD2. Per germline, CDR1 SGHRS and CDR2 YFSETQ. This CDR3 contains 16 residues. V lost 5 bases to trimming and J lost 1 base; unmatched junction nucleotides: 6.

The CDR3: CATRQGANEKLFF. In DNA form, the CDR3 reads TGTGCCACCAGACAGGGGGCGAATGAAAAACTGTTTTTT. The chain joins TRBV15 to TRBJ1-4, with 9 bases aligning to TRBD1. Germline assignment: CDR1 LNHNV and CDR2 YYDKDF (reference sequence). The CDR3 is made up of 13 amino acids. Trimming cost V 6 bases and J 5 bases; bases outside gene matches: 1. Combining the CDR3 with reference TRBV15 and TRBJ1-4 gives the whole variable domain DAMVIQNPRYQVTQFGKPVTLSCSQTLNHNVMYWYQQKSSQAPKLLFHYYDKDFNNEADTPDNFQSRRPNTSFCFLDIRSPGLGDTAMYLCATRQGANEKLFFGSGTQLSVL.

The rearrangement uses TRBV11-2 and TRBJ2-7, with D possibly TRBD2 on 5 matching bases. From germline, CDR1 is SGHAT and CDR2 FQNNGV. Trimming removed 5 bases at V and 3 bases at J, with 14 bases between. This CDR3 spans 14 amino acids. CDR3 sequence reads: CASSRLPGIYEQYF. The DNA for the CDR3 is TGTGCCAGCAGCCGTCTTCCGGGGATCTACGAGCAGTACTTC.

The V gene is TRBV14, the J gene TRBJ1-2; a possible D gene is TRBD1 (5 bases). V dropped 0 bases and J dropped 2 bases, with 13 bases sitting between them. Germline CDR1 and CDR2: SGHDN and FVKESK. The CDR3 loop spans 16 amino acids. The CDR3 sequence is CASSQDGGTLNYGYTF. CDR3 nucleotide sequence: TGTGCCAGCAGCCAAGATGGGGGGACGCTAAACTATGGCTACACCTTC.

This clone was recorded only once. V usage is TRBV5-6 and J usage is TRBJ2-1, with D possibly matching TRBD2 (5 bases). Germline loops: CDR1 SGHDT, CDR2 YYEEEE. The CDR3 is 13 residues long. Trimming removed 3 bases at V and 15 bases at J, with 19 bases between. The chain's CDR3 is CASSSQRNSGPFF. As DNA, the CDR3 is TGTGCCAGCAGCTCCCAGAGGAACAGCGGTCCGTTCTTC.

J is TRBJ1-2 and V is TRBV28; D is unclear. Germline CDR1 and CDR2: MDHEN and SYDVKM. CDR3 length: 13 amino acids. V lost 3 bases, J lost 5 bases, and 10 bases lay in between. This CDR3 reads CASSFPGAYGYTF. The CDR3 nucleotides read TGTGCCAGCAGTTTTCCCGGTGCGTATGGCTACACCTTC.

CDR3 region: CASSFSPAYEQYF. DNA of the CDR3: TGTGCCAGCAGTTTCTCCCCTGCCTACGAGCAGTACTTC. The chain couples TRBV28 to TRBJ2-7; D is unclear. Trimming shortened V by 3 bases and J by 2 bases, and 8 bases separated the two germline ends. The CDR3 consists of 13 residues. Germline V gene sequence: CDR1 MDHEN, CDR2 SYDVKM.

The chain combines TRBV7-2 with TRBJ1-2; D might be TRBD1 (5 bases). This CDR3 has 12 amino acids. Per the germline V gene, CDR1 is SGHTA and CDR2 is FQGNSA. V lost 5 bases, J lost 3 bases, and 7 bases lay in between. The DNA for the CDR3 is TGTGCCAGCAGCCGGGGGGACTATGGCTACACCTTC. Protein product: CASSRGDYGYTF.